This T cell receptor (beta chain) was documented in a study of patients and donors after allogeneic stem cell transplantation. This clonotype was counted only a few times. The V end was cut by 7 bases, the J end by 2 bases, with 11 bases between. This CDR3 contains 13 residues. Per germline, CDR1 MNHNS and CDR2 SASEGT. TCRdb re-analysed the RT-PCR reads in MiXCR, keeping a single row per CDR3 protein. The repertoire has approximately 170,000 distinct CDR3 sequences, roughly 22% of them found once; the top ten carry about 25%. The sequence was collected from a human donor who was either an allogeneic HSCT recipient or a stem cell or donor lymphocyte infusion donor (not recorded which). It is not recorded whose cells these are; they may come from a transplant donor. What was sequenced was blood, either unsorted or a sorted T cell fraction (not recorded which). The rearrangement joins TRBV6-1 to TRBJ1-1, with a weak D call TRBD1 (5 bases). The CDR3 region is CASIETANTEAFF. The CDR3 DNA sequence: TGTGCCAGCATTGAGACAGCCAACACTGAAGCTTTCTTT.